This entry lists 10 T cell receptor beta chains sequenced from one sample in a study of OX40 agonist ivuxolimab in advanced cancers. The data were produced by immunoSEQ multiplex PCR, yet TCRdb's version contains in-frame clones alone and is incomplete. The table has some 54,000 clones, approximately 80% seen once. Sequenced material: CD4+ or CD8+ T cells sorted from blood, taken in a trial of the OX40 agonist ivuxolimab. All receptors derive from an adult with an advanced solid tumor such as melanoma, head and neck, liver or kidney cancer.

The chain is built from TRBV2 and TRBJ2-3, with 11 bases fitting TRBD2. The V and J ends lost 4 bases and 7 bases, in that order; junction bases with no gene match: 4. Germline V lookup: CDR1 SNHLY, CDR2 FYNNEI. The CDR3 sequence is 14 residues long. This chain's CDR3 is CASSVVAGGNTQYF. The CDR3 bases are TGTGCCAGCAGTGTAGTAGCGGGAGGGAATACGCAGTATTTT.

The gene calls are TRBV19 and TRBJ1-5, with D possibly TRBD1 on 6 matching bases. The V gene's germline CDR1 is LNHDA and CDR2 SQIVND (reference sequence). V was pared by 4 bases and J by 7 bases, with 17 bases between. This CDR3 spans 15 amino acids. This CDR3 is CASSTRQARDQPQHF. In DNA form, the CDR3 reads TGTGCCAGTAGTACCAGACAGGCAAGAGACCAGCCCCAGCATTTT.

The gene calls are TRBV7-2 and TRBJ1-3; D uncertain. Germline CDR1 reads SGHTA; CDR2 reads FQGNSA. V shed 5 bases and J shed 0 bases, with 11 bases lying between them. There are 15 residues in the CDR3. The CDR3: CASSAGPSSGNTIYF. CDR3 DNA sequence: TGTGCCAGCAGCGCCGGACCGAGCTCTGGAAACACCATATATTTT.

V and J are TRBV29-1 and TRBJ1-1, with 7 bases lining up with TRBD1. Germline CDR1 is SQVTM and CDR2 is ANQGSEA. The CDR3 runs 11 residues. V lost 7 bases, J lost 6 bases, and 5 bases stayed unmatched. The CDR3: CSAMTGSEAFF. CDR3 in DNA: TGCAGCGCGATGACAGGGTCTGAAGCTTTCTTT.

The CDR3 DNA reads TGTGCCAGCAGCTTGGCCAATACAGTTCAGGAGCCCCAGCATTTT. Protein: CASSLANTVQEPQHF. This chain links TRBV5-5 with TRBJ1-5, with D hard to call. The CDR3 contains 15 residues. The V gene's germline CDR1 is SGHKS and CDR2 YYEKEE (reference sequence). V was clipped by 0 bases and J by 8 bases, with 15 bases between them.

The chain employs TRBV4-3 and TRBJ2-7; D may match TRBD1 or TRBD2 (5 bases each). Trimming cost V 1 base and J 1 base, with 14 bases left between them. Germline V gene lookup returns CDR1 LGHNA and CDR2 YSLEER. The CDR3 has 16 residues. The CDR3 loop is CASSQVTGTKSYEQYF. CDR3 DNA: TGCGCCAGCAGCCAAGTAACCGGGACGAAGTCCTACGAGCAGTACTTC.

The V and J genes are TRBV5-1 and TRBJ2-3, with TRBD2 as a possible D gene (6 bases). Trimming took off 0 bases at V and 4 bases at J, with 12 bases between the two ends. CDR1 SGHRS and CDR2 YFSETQ come from the germline V gene. This CDR3 is 15 amino acids long. The CDR3 DNA reads TGCGCCAGCAGCTTGGGGCTAGCGAGAGCAGATACGCAGTATTTT. It specifies CASSLGLARADTQYF.

The V and J genes are TRBV6-6 and TRBJ1-2; 8 positions agree with TRBD1. Germline V gives CDR1 MNHNY, CDR2 SVGAGI (reference sequence). This CDR3 has 15 residues. V gave up 10 bases and J gave up 0 bases; unmatched junction bases: 10. CDR3 sequence: CAIPGQGRANYGYTF. The CDR3, as DNA: TGTGCCATCCCTGGACAGGGAAGAGCTAACTATGGCTACACCTTC.

The chain carries TRBV19 and TRBJ2-2, with 12 bases lining up with TRBD2. This CDR3 contains 16 residues. Trimming at V came to 3 bases and at J to 6 bases, leaving 5 bases not matched to a gene. The germline V gene encodes CDR1 LNHDA and CDR2 SQIVND (reference sequence). This CDR3 reads CASSIRRLAGAGELFF. The DNA of the CDR3 is TGTGCCAGTAGTATCAGACGACTAGCGGGGGCCGGGGAGCTGTTTTTT.

The gene calls are TRBV11-2 and TRBJ2-5; the D gene is possibly TRBD2 (7 bases). Germline V gene sequence: CDR1 SGHAT, CDR2 FQNNGV. This CDR3 spans 14 amino acids. V dropped 7 bases and J dropped 3 bases, with 15 bases sitting between them. The CDR3 DNA reads TGTGCCAGCACCCTAGGGGGGGGAAAAGAGACCCAGTACTTC. This codes for CASTLGGGKETQYF.